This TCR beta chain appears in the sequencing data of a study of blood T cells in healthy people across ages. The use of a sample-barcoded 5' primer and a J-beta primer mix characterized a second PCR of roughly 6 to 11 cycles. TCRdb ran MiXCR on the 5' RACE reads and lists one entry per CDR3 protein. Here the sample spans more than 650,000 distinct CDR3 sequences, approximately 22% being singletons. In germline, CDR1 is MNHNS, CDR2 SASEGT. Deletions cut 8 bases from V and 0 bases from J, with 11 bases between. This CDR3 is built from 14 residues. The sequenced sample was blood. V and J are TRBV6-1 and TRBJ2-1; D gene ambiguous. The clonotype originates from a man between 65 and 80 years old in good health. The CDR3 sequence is CASVQASSYNEQFF. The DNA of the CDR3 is TGTGCCAGCGTTCAGGCGAGCTCCTACAATGAGCAGTTCTTC.